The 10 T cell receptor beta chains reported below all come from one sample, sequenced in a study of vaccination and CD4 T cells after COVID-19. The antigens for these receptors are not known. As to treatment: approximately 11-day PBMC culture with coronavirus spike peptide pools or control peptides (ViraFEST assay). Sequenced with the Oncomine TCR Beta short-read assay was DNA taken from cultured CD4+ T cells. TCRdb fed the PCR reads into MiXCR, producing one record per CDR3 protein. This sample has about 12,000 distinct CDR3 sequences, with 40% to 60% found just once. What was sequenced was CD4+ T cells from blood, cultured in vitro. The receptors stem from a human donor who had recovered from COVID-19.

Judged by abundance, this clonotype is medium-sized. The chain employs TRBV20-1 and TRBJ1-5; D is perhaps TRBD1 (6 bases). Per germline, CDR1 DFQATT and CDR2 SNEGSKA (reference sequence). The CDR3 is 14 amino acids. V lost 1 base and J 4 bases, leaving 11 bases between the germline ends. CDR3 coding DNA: TGCAGTGCTAGAGGGGGGCAACCTAATCAGCCCCAGCATTTT. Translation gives CSARGGQPNQPQHF.

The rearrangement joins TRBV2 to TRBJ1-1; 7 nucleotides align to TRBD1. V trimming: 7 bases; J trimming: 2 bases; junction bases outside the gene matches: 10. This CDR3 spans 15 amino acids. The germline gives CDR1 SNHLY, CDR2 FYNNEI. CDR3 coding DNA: TGTGCCAGCACTTACGCCGGGACAGCAAACACTGAAGCTTTCTTT. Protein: CASTYAGTANTEAFF.

The DNA for the CDR3 is TGTGCCTGGACTAGCGGGAGGGCCTGGAATGAGCAGTTCTTC. Translating gives CAWTSGRAWNEQFF. The chain employs TRBV30 and TRBJ2-1; 12 nucleotides agree with TRBD2. CDR3 length: 14 residues. V gave up 4 bases and J gave up 7 bases; unmatched junction bases: 5. Germline values: CDR1 GTSNPN, CDR2 SVGIG (reference sequence).

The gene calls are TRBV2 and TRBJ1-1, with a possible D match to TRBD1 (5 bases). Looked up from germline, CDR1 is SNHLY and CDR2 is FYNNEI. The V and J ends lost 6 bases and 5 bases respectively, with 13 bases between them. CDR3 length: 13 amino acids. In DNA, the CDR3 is TGTGCCAGCAGAGGGGCGGGCCTGACTGAAGCTTTCTTT. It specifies CASRGAGLTEAFF.

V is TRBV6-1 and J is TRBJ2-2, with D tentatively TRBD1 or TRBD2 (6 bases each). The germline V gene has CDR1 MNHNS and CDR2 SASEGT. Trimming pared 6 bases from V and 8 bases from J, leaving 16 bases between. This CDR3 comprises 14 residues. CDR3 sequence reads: CASSLSRGTGELFF. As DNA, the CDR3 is TGTGCCAGCAGCCTCTCCCGCGGGACAGGGGAGCTGTTTTTT.

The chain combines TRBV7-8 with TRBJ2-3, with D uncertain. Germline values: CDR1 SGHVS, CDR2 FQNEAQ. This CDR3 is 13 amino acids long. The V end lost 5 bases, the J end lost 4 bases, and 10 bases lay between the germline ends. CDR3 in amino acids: CASSPPKADTQYF. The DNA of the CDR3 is TGTGCCAGCAGCCCCCCCAAAGCAGATACGCAGTATTTT.

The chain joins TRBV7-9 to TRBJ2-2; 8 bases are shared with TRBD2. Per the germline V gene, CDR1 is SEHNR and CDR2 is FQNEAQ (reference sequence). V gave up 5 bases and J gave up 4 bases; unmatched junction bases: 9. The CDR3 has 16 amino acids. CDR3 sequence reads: CASSNGRGGATGELFF. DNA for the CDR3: TGTGCCAGCAGCAACGGGAGGGGCGGGGCCACCGGGGAGCTGTTTTTT.

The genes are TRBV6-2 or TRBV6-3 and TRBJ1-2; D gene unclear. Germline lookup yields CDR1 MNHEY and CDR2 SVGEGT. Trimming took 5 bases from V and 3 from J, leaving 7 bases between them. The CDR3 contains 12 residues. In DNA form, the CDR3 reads TGTGCCAGCAGTGATTACCACTATGGCTACACCTTC. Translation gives CASSDYHYGYTF.

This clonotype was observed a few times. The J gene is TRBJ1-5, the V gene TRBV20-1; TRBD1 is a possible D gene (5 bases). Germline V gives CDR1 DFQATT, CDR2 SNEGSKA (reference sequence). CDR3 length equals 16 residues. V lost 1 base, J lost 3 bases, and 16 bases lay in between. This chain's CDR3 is CSARGSSQGYNQPQHF. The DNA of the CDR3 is TGCAGTGCTAGAGGATCGTCGCAGGGATACAATCAGCCCCAGCATTTT.

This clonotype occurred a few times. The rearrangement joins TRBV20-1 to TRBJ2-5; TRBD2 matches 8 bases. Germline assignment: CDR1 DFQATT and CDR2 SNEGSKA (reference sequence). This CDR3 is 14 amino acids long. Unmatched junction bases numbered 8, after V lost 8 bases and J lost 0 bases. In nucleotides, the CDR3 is TGCAGTACCTTAGCGGGGTGGTACCAAGAGACCCAGTACTTC. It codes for CSTLAGWYQETQYF.